The 11 T cell receptor beta chains below all came from one sample that was sequenced in a study of blood T cell repertoires in COVID-19 (dated by TCRdb to 2020 to 2022). Library preparation used the immunoSEQ multiplex PCR assay. Entries here come from immuneACCESS through TCRdb and include only in-frame sequences with V and J called. Some clones fail to appear in such tables; in the studies checked, an unresolved V gene covers under half of the shortfall, and the cause of the remainder is unknown. This sample holds 150,000 to 200,000 clones; about 85% were observed only once. Approximately 6.9% of the sample is held by the ten biggest clonotypes. The sequencing sample was made of peripheral blood. All receptors come from an elderly man with COVID-19, enrolled during active disease.

The J gene is TRBJ1-6, the V gene TRBV18; no clear D gene. Trimming stripped 5 bases from V and 5 bases from J, with 13 bases between. CDR1 is KGHSH and CDR2 is LQKENI in the germline V gene. The CDR3 has 15 amino acids. CDR3 nucleotide sequence: TGTGCCAGCTCAGAAAACGGGATAAATAATTCACCCCTCCACTTT. It translates to CASSENGINNSPLHF.

The chain links TRBV5-8 to TRBJ2-7; possible D gene TRBD1, 6 bases. Between the trimmed V and J ends, which lost 0 bases and 3 bases, there was a span of 13 bases. This CDR3 has 15 residues. In germline, CDR1 is SGHTS, CDR2 YDEGEE. Here the CDR3 reads CASSLVDRPYYEQYF. In DNA, the CDR3 is TGTGCCAGCAGCTTGGTCGACAGGCCCTACTACGAGCAGTACTTC. The full variable domain, its missing parts supplied by reference TRBV5-8 and TRBJ2-7, is EAGVTQSPTHLIKTRGQQATLRCSPISGHTSVYWYQQALGLGLQFLLWYDEGEERNRGNFPPRFSGRQFPNYSSELNVNALELEDSALYLCASSLVDRPYYEQYFGPGTRLTVT.

The CDR3, as DNA: TGTGCCAGCGTTACGGCAGGGCAAACGTGGGGCTACACCTTC. This sequence encodes CASVTAGQTWGYTF. The chain is built from TRBV6-5 and TRBJ1-2; a weak D match, TRBD1 (5 bases). Germline values: CDR1 MNHEY, CDR2 SVGAGI. This CDR3 is built from 14 residues. Deletions cut 8 bases from V and 8 bases from J, with 21 bases between.

With regard to this clone: The junction departs from the called germline gene at one end, perhaps through a read error. The V and J genes are TRBV10-2 and TRBJ1-6, with D perhaps TRBD1 (5 bases). The CDR3 is made up of 13 amino acids. Germline V gene data show CDR1 as WSHSY and CDR2 as SAAADI. The CDR3 bases are TGCGCCAGCAGTGGACAGCCTAATACACCCCTCCACTTT. Its protein product is CASSGQPNTPLHF.

The chain couples TRBV12-5 to TRBJ2-3, with 11 bases that match TRBD1. V trimming: 1 base; J trimming: 6 bases; junction bases outside the gene matches: 3. The CDR3 runs to 15 residues. Germline CDR1 is LGHNT and CDR2 is FRNRAP. In DNA form, the CDR3 reads TGTGCTAGTGGTTTGGGGGACAGGGGGGCGGATACGCAGTATTTT. Translation: CASGLGDRGADTQYF.

The table lists this clone with a count of one. The chain has TRBV2 and TRBJ2-5; TRBD1 might be the D (6 bases). The CDR3 length is 14 residues. CDR1 is SNHLY and CDR2 is FYNNEI in the germline V gene. V lost 6 bases, J lost 0 bases, and 11 bases lay in between. The CDR3 here is CASRLTGNQETQYF. In DNA, the CDR3 is TGTGCCAGCAGACTAACAGGGAACCAAGAGACCCAGTACTTC.

The chain is built from TRBV19 and TRBJ2-1; 10 bases are a match to TRBD2. V shed 7 bases, J shed 4 bases, and the junction held 7 bases outside the gene matches. Germline CDR1 reads LNHDA; CDR2 reads SQIVND (reference sequence). The CDR3 is made up of 15 amino acids. The CDR3 sequence is CASIPTSGRYNEQFF. Written as DNA, the CDR3 is TGTGCCAGTATTCCGACTAGCGGGCGATACAATGAGCAGTTCTTC.

This sequence joins TRBV5-1 and TRBJ1-1; 7 bases fit TRBD1. In germline, CDR1 is SGHRS, CDR2 YFSETQ. The CDR3 extends over 16 amino acids. The J segment lost 2 bases and the V segment lost 4 bases, leaving 11 bases of the junction unmatched. As DNA, the CDR3 is TGCGCCAGCAGCCCCCGGGACAGCCTAGACAACACTGAAGCTTTCTTT. It yields the protein CASSPRDSLDNTEAFF.

CDR3 DNA: TGTGCCAGCAGTGGACTAGCGGGAAACACCGGGGAGCTGTTTTTT. Translation gives CASSGLAGNTGELFF. The V gene is TRBV2, the J gene TRBJ2-2, with 11 bases lining up with TRBD2. The junction had 0 bases not matched to a gene; V was cut back by 4 bases and J by 2 bases. This CDR3 has 15 residues. Germline assignment: CDR1 SNHLY and CDR2 FYNNEI.

V and J are TRBV5-5 and TRBJ1-2; D is unclear. Germline V gene sequence: CDR1 SGHKS, CDR2 YYEKEE (reference sequence). The V gene lost 4 bases and the J gene lost 0 bases, with 10 bases spanning the gap. The CDR3 has 14 amino acids. This CDR3 is CASSPPNSNYGYTF. In DNA form, the CDR3 reads TGTGCCAGCAGCCCCCCCAATTCTAACTATGGCTACACCTTC.

The chain joins TRBV18 to TRBJ1-3; D unresolved. Germline values: CDR1 KGHSH, CDR2 LQKENI. The CDR3 has 15 amino acids. Trimming cost V 5 bases and J 0 bases, with 11 bases left between them. The DNA of the CDR3 is TGTGCCAGCTCAGCCGAACAGAGCTCTGGAAACACCATATATTTT. Protein product: CASSAEQSSGNTIYF.